These T cell receptor beta chains were read from a single sample in a study of T-cell memory formation after mild COVID-19. In TCRdb, the 5' RACE reads were re-called with MiXCR into one record per CDR3 protein. The sample lists about 110,000 distinct CDR3 sequences; over 15% were seen once. The sequenced material came from PBMCs or a T cell subset sorted from them (not recorded which). The source is a man between 18 and 29 years old who had mild COVID-19 (a few samples of this study predate the infection). Cell type and time point are not known. The CDR3 runs from the conserved cysteine through the conserved F or W. A D gene is named only where the DNA matches it firmly. For some rows the clone size is stated as once, few or many, or as a class when expanded; others skip it.

>-|16|TRBV5-1|TRBJ2-2|-
TGCGCCAGCAGCGTCAGGGGACTCCAGAACACCGGGGAGCTGTTTTTT
CASSVRGLQNTGELFF
>few|16|TRBV20-1|TRBJ2-5|TRBD2
TGCAGTGCAGCGGGACTTCCAGACACGAACCAAGAGACCCAGTACTTC
CSAAGLPDTNQETQYF
>few|17|TRBV7-8|TRBJ2-1|-
TGTGCCAGCAGCGCTGATTTCGGGAGACTAGGCTACAATGAGCAGTTCTTC
CASSADFGRLGYNEQFF
>-|13|TRBV7-9|TRBJ1-3|TRBD1
TGTGCCAGCAGCTTTCAGGGGGCGGACACCATATATTTT
CASSFQGADTIYF
>-|16|TRBV12-3/TRBV12-4|TRBJ2-3|TRBD2
TGTGCCAGCAGCCGTCATTTAGCGGGGGTTTCAGATACGCAGTATTTT
CASSRHLAGVSDTQYF
>-|13|TRBV5-1|TRBJ2-3|-
TGCGCCAGCAGTTTCCAGCGCACAGATACGCAGTATTTT
CASSFQRTDTQYF
>-|14|TRBV3-1|TRBJ2-1|-
TGTGCCAGCGAAGGCTCAGCGGTAGGGAATGAGCAGTTCTTC
CASEGSAVGNEQFF
>many|13|TRBV20-1|TRBJ2-5|-
TGCAGTGCTAGTGCCCAAAGCAGGGAGACCCAGTACTTC
CSASAQSRETQYF
>-|14|TRBV7-2|TRBJ1-1|TRBD1
TGTGCCAGCAGCAACAGGGGAGGTGTCACTGAAGCTTTCTTT
CASSNRGGVTEAFF
>few|14|TRBV5-1|TRBJ2-3|-
TGCGCCAGCAGCTTGGTAGGGGTTGGAGATACGCAGTATTTT
CASSLVGVGDTQYF
>many|15|TRBV5-1|TRBJ2-5|-
TGCGCCAGCAGCTTGCTAAAAGCGGGTGAAGAGACCCAGTACTTC
CASSLLKAGEETQYF
>-|14|TRBV10-3|TRBJ1-6|-
TGTGCCATCAGTGACCCCAGCTATAATTCACCCCTCCACTTT
CAISDPSYNSPLHF
>-|11|TRBV19|TRBJ2-3|TRBD1
TGTGCCAGTAAGGGACAGACGACGCAGTATTTT
CASKGQTTQYF
>few|14|TRBV4-3|TRBJ2-5|TRBD1
TGCGCCAGCAGCCAGGGACAGTACCAAGAGACCCAGTACTTC
CASSQGQYQETQYF
>-|14|TRBV5-1|TRBJ2-7|-
TGCGCCAGCAGCTCGGACGGGAGCTCCTACGAGCAGTACTTC
CASSSDGSSYEQYF
>-|16|TRBV20-1|TRBJ1-2|-
TGCAGTGCTAGAGATTTCTCGGACAAACATAACTATGGCTACACCTTC
CSARDFSDKHNYGYTF
>-|14|TRBV12-3/TRBV12-4|TRBJ1-4|-
TGTGCCAGCAGTTTTCAGGCAGCTAATGAAAAACTGTTTTTT
CASSFQAANEKLFF
>-|18|TRBV16|TRBJ2-3|TRBD2
TGTGCCAGCAGCCAATCGTCTAGGCGGGGGGGCCTGAGAGATACGCAGTATTTT
CASSQSSRRGGLRDTQYF
>-|15|TRBV11-2|TRBJ1-2|-
TGTGCCAGCAGCCCCCGCCCCGATACGACTTATGGCTACACCTTC
CASSPRPDTTYGYTF
>-|12|TRBV2|TRBJ2-1|-
TGTGCCAGCACTCTGCCTGGTCCTGAGCAGTTCTTC
CASTLPGPEQFF
>-|14|TRBV7-2|TRBJ1-1|-
TGTGCCAGCAGCTCTACAGGGTTGATCACTGAAGCTTTCTTT
CASSSTGLITEAFF
>-|13|TRBV6-4|TRBJ2-1|-
TGTGCCAGCAGTTTTGGGCCCCGGGATGAGCAGTTCTTC
CASSFGPRDEQFF
>-|13|TRBV7-3|TRBJ1-1|TRBD1
TGTGCCAGCAGCTTAGCAGGGGGCTTGGGAGCTTTCTTT
CASSLAGGLGAFF
>few|15|TRBV12-3/TRBV12-4|TRBJ1-5|-
TGTGCCAGCAGTCCGGGGGGGGTGAGCAATCAGCCCCAGCATTTT
CASSPGGVSNQPQHF
>many|14|TRBV5-1|TRBJ2-5|-
TGCGCCAGCAGCGAGGGCAGGCAGCAAGAGACCCAGTACTTC
CASSEGRQQETQYF
>few|17|TRBV3-1|TRBJ2-3|TRBD2
TGTGCCAGCAGCCAAGTGCTTGAACTAGCGGGGCTCGATACGCAGTATTTT
CASSQVLELAGLDTQYF
>-|13|TRBV7-2|TRBJ1-1|-
TGTGCCAGCAGCGGCCCCGGGGGCACTGAAGCTTTCTTT
CASSGPGGTEAFF
>-|13|TRBV20-1|TRBJ1-2|-
TGCAGTGCAGGGGGGACCCACTACTATGGCTACACCTTC
CSAGGTHYYGYTF
>-|17|TRBV6-5|TRBJ1-2|-
TGTGCCAGCAAGGTGAGGAGGGATCACACGAACCTCTATGGCTACACCTTC
CASKVRRDHTNLYGYTF
>once|15|TRBV7-2|TRBJ2-3|TRBD1
TGTGCCAGCAGCGGCAGGGGGATAGGGACAGATACGCAGTATTTT
CASSGRGIGTDTQYF
>-|14|TRBV9|TRBJ2-5|-
TGTGCCAGCAGCGTACTTGGACTACAAGAGACCCAGTACTTC
CASSVLGLQETQYF
>few|10|TRBV12-3/TRBV12-4|TRBJ1-1|-
TGTGCCAGCAGTTTATCGGGAGCTTTCTTT
CASSLSGAFF
>-|14|TRBV5-1|TRBJ1-2|-
TGCGCCAGCAGCTTGGCGGGAGGACACTATGGCTACACCTTC
CASSLAGGHYGYTF
>few|16|TRBV4-2|TRBJ2-3|-
TGTGCCAGCAGCCAAGATCTATACGGGGGCACAGATACGCAGTATTTT
CASSQDLYGGTDTQYF
>-|13|TRBV19|TRBJ2-1|-
TGTGCCACCCAACTTGTCGGGGTCAATGAGCAGTTCTTC
CATQLVGVNEQFF
>many|16|TRBV24-1|TRBJ2-1|TRBD2
TGTGCCACCAGTGATTCCGGGACTAGCGGATACAATGAGCAGTTCTTC
CATSDSGTSGYNEQFF
>-|16|TRBV3-1|TRBJ2-2|-
TGTGCCAGCAGCCAAGAATGGGGCAGGGTCACCGGGGAGCTGTTTTTT
CASSQEWGRVTGELFF
>few|14|TRBV6-5|TRBJ2-5|-
TGTGCCAGCAGCCTGACACTCTCAAGAGAAGCCCAGTACTTC
CASSLTLSREAQYF
>many|13|TRBV7-2|TRBJ2-1|-
TGTGCCAGCAGCTTAGAAAGTAGAAATGAGCAGTTCTTC
CASSLESRNEQFF
>-|16|TRBV5-1|TRBJ2-5|-
TGCGCCAGCAGCTTGGCGGACAGCCTCGGGGAAGAGACCCAGTACTTC
CASSLADSLGEETQYF
>-|14|TRBV6-2/TRBV6-3|TRBJ2-5|-
TGTGCCAGCAGTTACCTAGGTTCGGAAGAGACCCAGTACTTC
CASSYLGSEETQYF
>few|14|TRBV7-9|TRBJ2-7|-
TGTGCCAGCAGCACCCGGCAGACTTACTACGAGCAGTACTTC
CASSTRQTYYEQYF